Listed below are T cell receptor beta chains from one sample, sequenced in a study of blood T cell repertoires in COVID-19. TCRdb's table, derived via immunoSEQ multiplex PCR, lists solely in-frame clones and lacks some. The repertoire holds about 400,000 clones, with about 88% as singletons. Sample: peripheral blood. These receptors all stem from a woman aged 60 to 75 with COVID-19, enrolled during active disease. CDR3s include the opening cysteine and the closing phenylalanine or tryptophan. A D gene is named only where the DNA matches it firmly. Clone size, where shown, is once, few, many, or a class for clones that have expanded.

clone size,D gene,J gene,V gene,CDR3 protein,CDR3 DNA
-,-,TRBJ1-1,TRBV19,CASRTGMNTEAFF,TGTGCCAGTAGAACAGGCATGAACACTGAAGCTTTCTTT
-,-,TRBJ2-7,TRBV9,CASSVEAGAYEQYF,TGTGCCAGCAGCGTAGAGGCAGGGGCCTACGAGCAGTACTTC
-,TRBD1,TRBJ1-1,TRBV5-1,CASSFSDRGLNTEAFF,TGCGCCAGCAGCTTCTCGGACAGGGGGCTGAACACTGAAGCTTTCTTT
once,TRBD1,TRBJ2-3,TRBV19,CASSIRGQLDTQYF,TGTGCCAGTAGTATAAGGGGACAGCTGGATACGCAGTATTTT
-,-,TRBJ2-5,TRBV7-9,CASSLAHAGLQMAQYF,TGTGCCAGCAGCTTAGCGCACGCAGGATTGCAGATGGCCCAGTACTTC
-,TRBD1,TRBJ1-1,TRBV19,CASSDRGQTEAFF,TGTGCCAGTAGTGACAGGGGGCAAACTGAAGCTTTCTTT
-,TRBD2,TRBJ2-2,TRBV7-3,CASSLRAGANTGELFF,TGTGCCAGCAGCTTAAGGGCGGGGGCGAACACCGGGGAGCTGTTTTTT
once,TRBD2,TRBJ2-1,TRBV19,CASSRQGGSYNEQFF,TGTGCCAGTAGTAGGCAGGGAGGGTCCTACAATGAGCAGTTCTTC
once,-,TRBJ2-6,TRBV5-1,CASSLGPGQSGANVLTF,TGCGCCAGCAGCTTGGGTCCTGGACAGTCTGGGGCCAACGTCCTGACTTTC
few,TRBD1,TRBJ2-2,TRBV28,CASSLGDRFRPNTGELFF,TGTGCCAGCAGCCTCGGGGACAGATTTAGACCAAACACCGGGGAGCTGTTTTTT
-,TRBD1,TRBJ2-5,TRBV3-1/TRBV3-2,CASSQARQGGETQYF,TGTGCCAGCAGCCAGGCCCGACAGGGGGGGGAGACCCAGTACTTC